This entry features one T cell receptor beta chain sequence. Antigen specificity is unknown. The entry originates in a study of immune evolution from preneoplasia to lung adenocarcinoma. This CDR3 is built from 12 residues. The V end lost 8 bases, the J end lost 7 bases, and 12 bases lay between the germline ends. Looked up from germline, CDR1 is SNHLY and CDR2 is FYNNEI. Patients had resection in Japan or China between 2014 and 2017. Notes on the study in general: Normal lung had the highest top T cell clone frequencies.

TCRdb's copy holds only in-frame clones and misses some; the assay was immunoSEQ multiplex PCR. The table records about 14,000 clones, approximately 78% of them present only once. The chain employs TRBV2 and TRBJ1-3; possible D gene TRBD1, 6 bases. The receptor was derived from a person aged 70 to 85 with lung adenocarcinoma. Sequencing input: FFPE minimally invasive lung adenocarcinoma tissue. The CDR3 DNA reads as TGTGCCAGCTTGGACAGAAAGAACACCATATATTTT. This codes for CASLDRKNTIYF.